The 9 T cell receptor beta chains below all came from one sample that was sequenced in a study of CD8+ T cells in alopecia areata (dated by TCRdb to 2017 to 2018). The receptor library was made with the immunoSEQ multiplex PCR assay. RNA was extracted from all samples and reverse transcribed into cDNA as template for TCR sequencing. Not all clones reach the TCRdb copy of this immuneACCESS table, which keeps in-frame sequences only. Checked studies attribute under half of the gap to unresolved V genes and leave the rest unexplained. This sample is represented by 50,000 to 70,000 clones; about 40% of them were singletons. Roughly half of the sample is taken by the ten largest. Sequencing was carried out using NKG2D-low CD8+ T cells sorted from blood. This specimen's cell subset or site label, per the study, means: sorted CD8+ NKG2D-low blood T cells. The receptor set was obtained from a human donor with alopecia areata.

The chain links TRBV29-1 to TRBJ1-3; a possible D gene is TRBD1 (5 bases). Trimming pared 6 bases from V and 0 bases from J, leaving 9 bases between. CDR1 and CDR2 (germline): SQVTM, ANQGSEA. CDR3 size: 13 residues. The CDR3 is CSVTGNSGNTIYF. DNA for the CDR3: TGCAGCGTAACAGGCAACTCTGGAAACACCATATATTTT.

The chain links TRBV20-1 to TRBJ2-6; no clear D gene. This CDR3 spans 11 amino acids. The V and J ends lost 4 bases and 11 bases respectively, with 9 bases between them. The V gene's germline CDR1 is DFQATT and CDR2 SNEGSKA (reference sequence). The CDR3 loop reads CSAKADHVLTF. CDR3 DNA sequence: TGCAGTGCTAAGGCAGATCACGTCCTGACTTTC.

The V call is TRBV5-6, the J call TRBJ2-7; 7 bases align to TRBD2. The germline V gene has CDR1 SGHDT and CDR2 YYEEEE. Germline trimming cut 0 bases from V and 7 bases from J; bases unmatched to any gene: 4. This CDR3 has 13 amino acids. The CDR3 here is CASSLGTSREQYF. As DNA, the CDR3 is TGTGCCAGCAGCTTGGGGACTAGTCGGGAGCAGTACTTC.

J is TRBJ1-2 and V is TRBV16, with a possible D match to TRBD1 (5 bases). Germline CDR1 is KGHSY and CDR2 is FQNENV. The CDR3 has 15 amino acids. Trimming removed 10 bases at V and 0 bases at J, with 18 bases between. CDR3 coding DNA: TGTGCCACCAGTTCCCAAGCAGGGACTAACTATGGCTACACCTTC. Amino acid sequence: CATSSQAGTNYGYTF.

The J gene is TRBJ2-3, the V gene TRBV13; D is undetermined. This CDR3 spans 14 amino acids. Per the germline V gene, CDR1 is PRHDT and CDR2 is FYEKMQ (reference sequence). The V end was cut by 5 bases, the J end by 4 bases, with 13 bases between. Written as DNA, the CDR3 is TGTGCCAGCAGCACCTTAAGGGCCTCAGATACGCAGTATTTT. Its protein product is CASSTLRASDTQYF.

In its sample, this clone was seen a few times. The chain recombines TRBV7-9 with TRBJ1-1; D unclear. CDR1 is SEHNR, CDR2 FQNEAQ, per germline (reference sequence). V was trimmed by 6 bases and J by 1 base, leaving 12 bases between them. The CDR3 is 14 residues long. The CDR3 nucleotides are TGTGCCAGCAGTGGCTCCCGAAGGAACACTGAAGCTTTCTTT. Amino acids: CASSGSRRNTEAFF.

This chain joins TRBV29-1 and TRBJ1-2, with 9 bases lining up with TRBD1. J was trimmed by 5 bases and V by 5 bases; bases with no gene match: 9. Germline values: CDR1 SQVTM, CDR2 ANQGSEA. The length of the CDR3 is 14 residues. The CDR3 DNA reads TGCAGCGTTTCCCGACAGGGGGTTCGGTATGGCTACACCTTC. It is translated as CSVSRQGVRYGYTF.

The chain recombines TRBV9 with TRBJ2-7, with unresolved D. In germline, CDR1 is SGDLS, CDR2 YYNGEE. There are 14 residues in the CDR3. Deletions cut 0 bases from V and 0 bases from J, with 7 bases between. The chain's CDR3 is CASSVVPSSYEQYF. Written as DNA, the CDR3 is TGTGCCAGCAGCGTAGTCCCGAGCTCCTACGAGCAGTACTTC.

V usage is TRBV6-6 and J usage is TRBJ1-1; D is unclear. From germline, CDR1 is MNHNY and CDR2 SVGAGI (reference sequence). The CDR3 length is 13 residues. Trimming pared 6 bases from V and 6 bases from J, leaving 14 bases between. The CDR3 spells CASSILGDPEAFF. The CDR3 coding sequence is TGTGCCAGCAGCATCCTTGGGGATCCTGAAGCTTTCTTT.